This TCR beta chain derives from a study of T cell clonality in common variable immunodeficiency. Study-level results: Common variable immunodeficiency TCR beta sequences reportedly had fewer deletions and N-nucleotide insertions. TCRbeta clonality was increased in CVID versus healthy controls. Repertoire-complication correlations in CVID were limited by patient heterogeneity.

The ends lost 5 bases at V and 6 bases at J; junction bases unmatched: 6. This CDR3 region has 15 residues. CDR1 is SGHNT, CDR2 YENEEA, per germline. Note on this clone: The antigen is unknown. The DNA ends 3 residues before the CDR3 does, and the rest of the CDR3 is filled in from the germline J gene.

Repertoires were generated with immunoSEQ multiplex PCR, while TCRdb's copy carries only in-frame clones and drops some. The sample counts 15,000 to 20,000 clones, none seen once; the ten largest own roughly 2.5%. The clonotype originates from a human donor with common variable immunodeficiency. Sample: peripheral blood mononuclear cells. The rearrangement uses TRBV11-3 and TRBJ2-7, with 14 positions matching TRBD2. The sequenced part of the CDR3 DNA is TGTGCCAGCAGCCCGGGACTAGCGGGAGTCGGCGAG. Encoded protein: CASSPGLAGVGE. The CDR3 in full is CASSPGLAGVGEQYF.